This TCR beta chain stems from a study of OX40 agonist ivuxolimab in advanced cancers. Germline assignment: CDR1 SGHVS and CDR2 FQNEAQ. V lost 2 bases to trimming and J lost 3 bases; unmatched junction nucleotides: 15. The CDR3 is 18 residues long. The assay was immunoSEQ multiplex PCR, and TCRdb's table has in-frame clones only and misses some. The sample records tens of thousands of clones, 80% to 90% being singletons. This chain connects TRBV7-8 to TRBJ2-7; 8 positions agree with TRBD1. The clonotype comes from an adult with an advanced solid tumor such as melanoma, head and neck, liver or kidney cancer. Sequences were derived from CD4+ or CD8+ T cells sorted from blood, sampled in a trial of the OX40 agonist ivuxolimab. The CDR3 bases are TGTGCCAGCAGCTTAACCCGTCCTACCGGCAGGGGGCTCTACGAGCAGTACTTC. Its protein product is CASSLTRPTGRGLYEQYF.